The clone carrying this T cell receptor beta chain came up a few times. The unexposed donors gave CD4+ T cells in about 2010-2018, prior to COVID-19. The data were taken from a study of CD4 T cells in relation to SARS-CoV-2 and coronaviruses. Overall study context: The restricting HLA molecule for shared crossreactive spike epitopes was mapped.

The CDR3 has 13 residues. Germline CDR1 and CDR2: MNHEY and SMNVEV (reference sequence). V dropped 9 bases and J dropped 2 bases, with 14 bases sitting between them. Uncultured naive and memory CD4+ T cells supplied DNA for deep TCR-beta sequencing. TCRdb's copy holds only in-frame clones and misses some; the assay was immunoSEQ multiplex PCR. This table holds about 59,000 clones, roughly 88% found once. This TCR was recovered from a human donor in good health. The sequencing sample was made of memory CD4+ T cells from PBMCs. J is TRBJ2-7 and V is TRBV27; D may correspond to TRBD1 or TRBD2 (5 bases each). CDR3 in DNA: TGTGCCAGGAGAATGGGGGTAACCTACGAGCAGTACTTC. This gives the protein CARRMGVTYEQYF.